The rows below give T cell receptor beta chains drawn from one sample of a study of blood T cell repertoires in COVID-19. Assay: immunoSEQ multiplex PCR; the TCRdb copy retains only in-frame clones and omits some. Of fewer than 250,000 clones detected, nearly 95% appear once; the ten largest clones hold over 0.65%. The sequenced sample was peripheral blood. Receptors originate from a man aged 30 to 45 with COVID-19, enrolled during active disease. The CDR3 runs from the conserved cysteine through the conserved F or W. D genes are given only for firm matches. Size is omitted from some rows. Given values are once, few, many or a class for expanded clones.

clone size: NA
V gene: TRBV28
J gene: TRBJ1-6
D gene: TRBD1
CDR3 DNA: TGTGCCAGCAGTCCCGAGGACAGGGACTCACCCCTCCACTTT
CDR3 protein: CASSPEDRDSPLHF

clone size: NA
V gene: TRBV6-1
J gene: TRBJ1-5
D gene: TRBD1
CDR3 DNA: TGTGCCAGCAGTGACTACAGGGGGTTACAGCCCCAGCATTTT
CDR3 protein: CASSDYRGLQPQHF

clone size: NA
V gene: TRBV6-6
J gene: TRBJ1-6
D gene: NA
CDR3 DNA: TGTGCCAGCAGTTACGTCCAGGGTCCGGATTCACCCCTCCACTTT
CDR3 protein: CASSYVQGPDSPLHF

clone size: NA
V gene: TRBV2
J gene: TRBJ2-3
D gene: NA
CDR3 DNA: TGTGCCAGCAGTGACAGTGAGAGGCGGGTCTCGCAGTATTTT
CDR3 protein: CASSDSERRVSQYF

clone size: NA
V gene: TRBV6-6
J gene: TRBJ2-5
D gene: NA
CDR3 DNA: TGTGCCAGCAGTTTAGGAGGAGGCGAGGAGACCCAGTACTTC
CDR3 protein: CASSLGGGEETQYF

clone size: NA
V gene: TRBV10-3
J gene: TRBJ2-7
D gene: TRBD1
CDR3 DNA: TGTGCCATCGCCGGGACAGGGTCCTACGAGCAGTACTTC
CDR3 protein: CAIAGTGSYEQYF

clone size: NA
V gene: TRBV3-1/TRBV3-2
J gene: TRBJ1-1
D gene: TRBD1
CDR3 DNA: TGTGCCAGCAGGCCAGGGACAGGGGCAGCTTTCTTT
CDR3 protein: CASRPGTGAAFF

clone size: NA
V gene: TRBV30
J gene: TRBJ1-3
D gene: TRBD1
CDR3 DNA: TGTGCCTCCAAAACAGGGGCTGGAAACACCATATATTTT
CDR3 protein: CASKTGAGNTIYF

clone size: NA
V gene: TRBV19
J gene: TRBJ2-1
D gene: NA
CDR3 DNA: TGTGCCAGTAGTGGGCTAGCGCAATACAATGAGCAGTTCTTC
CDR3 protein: CASSGLAQYNEQFF

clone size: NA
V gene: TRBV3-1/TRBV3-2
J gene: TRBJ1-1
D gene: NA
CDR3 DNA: TGTGCCAGCAGCCCAAACAGGGTTTGGGGCACTGAAGCTTTCTTT
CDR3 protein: CASSPNRVWGTEAFF

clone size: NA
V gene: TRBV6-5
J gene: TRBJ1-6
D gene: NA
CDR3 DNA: TGTGCCAGCAGTTACTCGAGCCAGGGCGCAAATTCACCCCTCCACTTT
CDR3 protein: CASSYSSQGANSPLHF

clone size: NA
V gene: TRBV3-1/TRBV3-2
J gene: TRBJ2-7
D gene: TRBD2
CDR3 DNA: TGTGCCAGCAGACCTAGCGGGGGTACCTACGAGCAGTACTTC
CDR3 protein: CASRPSGGTYEQYF

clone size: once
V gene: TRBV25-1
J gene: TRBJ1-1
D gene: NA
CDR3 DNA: TGTGCCAGCAGGAGCCCGGGCACTGAAGCTTTCTTT
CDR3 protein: CASRSPGTEAFF

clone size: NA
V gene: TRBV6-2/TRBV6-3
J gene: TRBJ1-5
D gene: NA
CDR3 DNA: TGTGCCAGCAGTCGGACACCTAATCAGCCCCAGCATTTT
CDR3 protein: CASSRTPNQPQHF

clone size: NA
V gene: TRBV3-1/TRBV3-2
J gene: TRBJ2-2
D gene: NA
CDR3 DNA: TGTGCCAGCAGCCAAGGAGTCCTCGGGGAGCTGTTTTTT
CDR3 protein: CASSQGVLGELFF

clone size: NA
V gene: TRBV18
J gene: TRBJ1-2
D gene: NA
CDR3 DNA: TGTGCCAGCTCACCGGTCAGGGAACTCTATGGCTACACCTTC
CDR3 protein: CASSPVRELYGYTF

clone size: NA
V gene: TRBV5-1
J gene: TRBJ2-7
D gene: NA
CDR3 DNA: TGCGCCAGCAGCTTGGAGCCTACCTACGAGCAGTACTTC
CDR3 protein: CASSLEPTYEQYF

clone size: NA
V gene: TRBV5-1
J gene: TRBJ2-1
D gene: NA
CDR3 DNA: TGCGCCAGCAGGGAAAGGGAGTACAATGAGCAGTTCTTC
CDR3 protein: CASREREYNEQFF

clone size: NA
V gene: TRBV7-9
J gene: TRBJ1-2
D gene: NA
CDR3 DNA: TGTGCCAGCAGCTTAGACAGATTTATTAACTATGGCTACACCTTC
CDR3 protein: CASSLDRFINYGYTF

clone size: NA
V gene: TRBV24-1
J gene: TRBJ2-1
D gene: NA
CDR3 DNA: TGTGCCACCAGTGATTCTACGTACAATGAGCAGTTCTTC
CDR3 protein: CATSDSTYNEQFF

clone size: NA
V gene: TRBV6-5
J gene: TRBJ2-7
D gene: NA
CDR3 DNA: TGTGCCAGCAGCGCCCGACCCTTTGACACATACGAGCAGTACTTC
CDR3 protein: CASSARPFDTYEQYF

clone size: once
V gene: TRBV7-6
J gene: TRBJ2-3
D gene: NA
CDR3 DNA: TGTGCCAGCAGCTTAGCTGCGCGGGGTCACACAGATACGCAGTATTTT
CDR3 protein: CASSLAARGHTDTQYF

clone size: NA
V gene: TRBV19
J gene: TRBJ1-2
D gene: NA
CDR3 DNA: TGTGCCAGTAGTTCACAGGTTACTAACTATGGCTACACCTTC
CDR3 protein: CASSSQVTNYGYTF

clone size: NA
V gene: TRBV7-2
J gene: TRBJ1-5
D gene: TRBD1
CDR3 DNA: TGTGCCAGCAGCTACACAGGGGGAAATCAGCCCCAGCATTTT
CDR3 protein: CASSYTGGNQPQHF

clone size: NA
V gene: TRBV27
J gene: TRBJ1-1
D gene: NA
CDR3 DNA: TGTGCCAGCAGTACCCTCGGGGGGAACACTGAAGCTTTCTTT
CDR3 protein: CASSTLGGNTEAFF

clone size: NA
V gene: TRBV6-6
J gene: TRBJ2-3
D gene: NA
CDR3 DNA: TGTGCCAGCAGTTACTCGGGGGGTAGGGGCACAGATACGCAGTATTTT
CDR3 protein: CASSYSGGRGTDTQYF

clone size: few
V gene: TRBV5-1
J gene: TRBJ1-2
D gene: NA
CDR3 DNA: TGCGCCAGCAGCCCCGGGACACTTAACTATGGCTACACCTTC
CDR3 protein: CASSPGTLNYGYTF

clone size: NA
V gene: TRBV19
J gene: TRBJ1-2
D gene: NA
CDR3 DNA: TGTGCCAGTAACCCGGCGGCAGGGCCTAACTATGGCTACACCTTC
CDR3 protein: CASNPAAGPNYGYTF

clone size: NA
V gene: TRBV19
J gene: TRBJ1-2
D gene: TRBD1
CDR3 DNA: TGTGCCAGTAGTACAAGGACAGGGGGCGGTAGGTATGGCTACACCTTC
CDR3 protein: CASSTRTGGGRYGYTF

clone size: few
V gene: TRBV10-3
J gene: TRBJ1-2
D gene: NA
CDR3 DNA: TGTGCCATCAGCGGACAGACGGACTATGGCTACACCTTC
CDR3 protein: CAISGQTDYGYTF

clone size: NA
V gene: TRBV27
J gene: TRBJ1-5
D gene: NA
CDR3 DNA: TGTGCCAGCAGCCCGGGATTGGGCAATCAGCCCCAGCATTTT
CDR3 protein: CASSPGLGNQPQHF

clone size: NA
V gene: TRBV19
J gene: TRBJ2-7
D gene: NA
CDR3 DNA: TGTGCCAGTAGTATACAGGGCGCAACCTACGAGCAGTACTTC
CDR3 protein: CASSIQGATYEQYF

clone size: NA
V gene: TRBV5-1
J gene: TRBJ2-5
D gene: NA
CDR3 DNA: TGCGCCAGCAGAGCCAAAGAGACCCAGTACTTC
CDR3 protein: CASRAKETQYF

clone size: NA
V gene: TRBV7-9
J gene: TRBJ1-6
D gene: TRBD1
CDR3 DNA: TGTGCCAGCAGCTCGGACAGGGTCGGCTCACCCCTCCACTTT
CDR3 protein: CASSSDRVGSPLHF

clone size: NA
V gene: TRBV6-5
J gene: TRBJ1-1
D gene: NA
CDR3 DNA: TGTGCCAGCAGATACGACTGGAACACTGAAGCTTTCTTT
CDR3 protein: CASRYDWNTEAFF

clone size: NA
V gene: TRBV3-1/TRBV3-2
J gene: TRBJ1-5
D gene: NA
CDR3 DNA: TGTGCCAGCAGCCAGGACTCCAGGGGCGGGAATCAGCCCCAGCATTTT
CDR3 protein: CASSQDSRGGNQPQHF

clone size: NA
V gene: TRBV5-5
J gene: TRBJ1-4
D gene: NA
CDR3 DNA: TGTGCCAGCAGTTACAGGGTCTCGACTAATGAAAAACTGTTTTTT
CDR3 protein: CASSYRVSTNEKLFF

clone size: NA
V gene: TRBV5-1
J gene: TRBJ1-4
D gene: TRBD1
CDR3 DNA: TGCGCCAGCAGTCCGGCGGGGACAGGGGATGAAAAACTGTTTTTT
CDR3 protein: CASSPAGTGDEKLFF